This T cell receptor beta chain emerged from a study of blood T cell repertoires in COVID-19. This clone was observed a single time. With 6 bases clipped from V and 1 base from J, the junction kept 11 bases outside the gene matches. The germline V gene has CDR1 MNHEY and CDR2 SMNVEV (reference sequence). There are 18 residues in the CDR3. It was during active infection that Seattle patients were enrolled and then longitudinally followed. Data came from immunoSEQ multiplex PCR; TCRdb stores just in-frame clones and leaves some out. The sample yields around 270,000 clones, roughly 80% seen once. The TCR comes from a person aged 65-85 years with COVID-19, enrolled during active disease. The chain joins TRBV27 to TRBJ2-6; 8 bases line up with TRBD1. Sequences were obtained from peripheral blood. CDR3 loop: CASSFGQGFLSGANVLTF. Written as DNA, the CDR3 is TGTGCCAGCAGCTTCGGACAGGGTTTCTTATCTGGGGCCAACGTCCTGACTTTC.